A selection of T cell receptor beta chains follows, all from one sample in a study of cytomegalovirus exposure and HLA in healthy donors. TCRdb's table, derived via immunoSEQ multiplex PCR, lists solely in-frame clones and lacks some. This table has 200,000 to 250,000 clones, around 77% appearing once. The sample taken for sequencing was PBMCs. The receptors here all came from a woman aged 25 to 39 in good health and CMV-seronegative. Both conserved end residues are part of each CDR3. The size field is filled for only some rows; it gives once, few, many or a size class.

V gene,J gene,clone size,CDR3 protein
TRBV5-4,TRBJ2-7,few,CASSSQSWTGRYYEQYF
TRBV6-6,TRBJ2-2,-,CASSYPTGSGGELFF
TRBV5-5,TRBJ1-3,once,CASSSTGKTGNTIYF
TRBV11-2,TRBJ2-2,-,CASSPHEGAYTGELFF
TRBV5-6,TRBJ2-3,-,CASRPGQGASPDTQYF
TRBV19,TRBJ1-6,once,CASTDGFRGRNSPLHF
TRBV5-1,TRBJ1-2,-,CASSLARTEPNYGYTF
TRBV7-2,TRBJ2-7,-,CASSLGQEVSYEQYF
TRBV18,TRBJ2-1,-,CASSPPNDLAGLRHEQFF
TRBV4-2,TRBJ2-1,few,CASSQGRGATHNEQFF
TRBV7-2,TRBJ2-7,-,CASSLVSGSSYEQYF
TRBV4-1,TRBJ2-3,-,CASSRRDRNTDTQYF
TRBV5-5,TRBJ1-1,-,CASSGTGWNTEAFF
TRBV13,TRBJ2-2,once,CASSLSGVDGELFF
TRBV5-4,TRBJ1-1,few,CASSPHLGGQAFF
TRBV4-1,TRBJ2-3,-,CASSPRLAGGADTQYF
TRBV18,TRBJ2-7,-,CASSPTFRTGQIAYEQYF
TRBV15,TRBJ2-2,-,CATSTEIAGGNTGELFF
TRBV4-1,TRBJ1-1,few,CASSQWQEYTEAFF
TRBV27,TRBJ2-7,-,CASSPRVAGVHEQYF
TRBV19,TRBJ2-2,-,CASSVGLAAGELFF
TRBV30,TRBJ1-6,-,CAWAENSPLHF
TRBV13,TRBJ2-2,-,CASSGRTETGELFF
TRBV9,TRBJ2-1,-,CASSAGPGQDNEQFF
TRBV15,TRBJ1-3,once,CATSRQLKGSGNTIYF
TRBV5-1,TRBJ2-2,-,CASAPGQGNTGELFF
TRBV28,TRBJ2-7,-,CASSDTPRDRTYEQYF
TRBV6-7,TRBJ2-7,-,CASSFYDLRDRIYEQYF
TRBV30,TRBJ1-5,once,CAWSVQGDQPQHF
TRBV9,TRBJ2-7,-,CASSVARTGNEQYF
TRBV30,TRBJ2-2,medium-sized,CAWRTGQGHTGELFF
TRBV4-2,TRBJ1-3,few,CASSQDPLTALGNTIYF
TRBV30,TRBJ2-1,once,CAWSVLGGRLYNEQFF
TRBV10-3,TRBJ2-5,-,CASKGEGGPQETQYF
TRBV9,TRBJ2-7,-,CASSRAWTSGNYEQYF
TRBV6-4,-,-,CASSEEVAESYEQYF
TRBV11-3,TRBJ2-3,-,CASSFSGGTDTQYF
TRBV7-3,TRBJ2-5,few,CASSQGNQETQYF
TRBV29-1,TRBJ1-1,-,CSVPRGTEAFF
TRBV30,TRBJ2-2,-,CAWSGRTGNTGELFF
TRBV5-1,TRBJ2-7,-,CASRLTGTGDYEQYF
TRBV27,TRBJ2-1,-,CASARDRDVLDNEQFF
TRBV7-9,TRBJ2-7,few,CASSARDSENEQYF
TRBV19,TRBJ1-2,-,CASRKQGHPNYGYTF
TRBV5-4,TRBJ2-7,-,CASSWGTSRNIPEQYF
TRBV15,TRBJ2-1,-,CATSRDSYNEQFF
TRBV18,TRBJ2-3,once,CASSRQGTMDWYF
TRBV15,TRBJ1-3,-,CATSRDLLVSSGNTIYF
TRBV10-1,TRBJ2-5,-,CASRGTQRWETQYF
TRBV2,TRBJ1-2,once,CASSLDGYTF
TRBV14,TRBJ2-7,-,CASNTRDSYEQYF
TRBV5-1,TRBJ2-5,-,CASSSPTGGGETQYF
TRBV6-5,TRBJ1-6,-,CASSPGQHKNSPLHF
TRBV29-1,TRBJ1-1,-,CSAGGTEAFF
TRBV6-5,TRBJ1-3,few,CASSYTPGQRNTIYF